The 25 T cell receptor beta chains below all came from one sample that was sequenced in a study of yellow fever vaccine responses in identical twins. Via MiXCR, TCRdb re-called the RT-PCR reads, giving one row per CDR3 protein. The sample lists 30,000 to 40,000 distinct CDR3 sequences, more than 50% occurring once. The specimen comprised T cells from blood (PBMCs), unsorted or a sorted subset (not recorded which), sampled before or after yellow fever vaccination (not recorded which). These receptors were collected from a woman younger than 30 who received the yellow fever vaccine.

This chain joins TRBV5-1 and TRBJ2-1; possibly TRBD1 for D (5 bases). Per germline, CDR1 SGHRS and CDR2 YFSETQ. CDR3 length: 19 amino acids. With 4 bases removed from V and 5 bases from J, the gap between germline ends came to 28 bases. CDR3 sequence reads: CASSRLGHGPGFFHNEQFF. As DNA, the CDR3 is TGCGCCAGCAGCCGTCTAGGCCACGGCCCAGGGTTTTTCCACAATGAGCAGTTCTTC.

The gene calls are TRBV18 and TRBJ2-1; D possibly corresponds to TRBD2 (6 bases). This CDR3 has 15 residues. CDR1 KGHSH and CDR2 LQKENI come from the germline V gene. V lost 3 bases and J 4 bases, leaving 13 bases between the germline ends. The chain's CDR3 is CASSPSSGEYNEQFF. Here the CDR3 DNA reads TGTGCCAGCTCACCCTCCTCGGGGGAGTACAATGAGCAGTTCTTC.

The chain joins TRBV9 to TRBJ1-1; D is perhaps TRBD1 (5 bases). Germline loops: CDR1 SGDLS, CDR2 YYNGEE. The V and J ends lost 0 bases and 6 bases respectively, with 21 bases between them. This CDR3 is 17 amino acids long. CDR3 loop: CASSVVTLPGRVAEAFF. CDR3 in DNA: TGTGCCAGCAGCGTAGTTACCCTTCCGGGGCGAGTCGCTGAAGCTTTCTTT.

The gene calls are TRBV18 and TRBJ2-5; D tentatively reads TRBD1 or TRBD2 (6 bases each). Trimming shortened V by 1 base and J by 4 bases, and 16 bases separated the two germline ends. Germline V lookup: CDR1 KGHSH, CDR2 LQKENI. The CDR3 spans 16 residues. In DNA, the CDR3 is TGTGCCAGCTCACCACGATCGGGGGCCAGGGGAGAGACCCAGTACTTC. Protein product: CASSPRSGARGETQYF. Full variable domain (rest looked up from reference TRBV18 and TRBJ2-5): NAGVMQNPRHLVRRRGQEARLRCSPMKGHSHVYWYRQLPEEGLKFMVYLQKENIIDESGMPKERFSAEFPKEGPSILRIQQVVRGDSAAYFCASSPRSGARGETQYFGPGTRLLVL.

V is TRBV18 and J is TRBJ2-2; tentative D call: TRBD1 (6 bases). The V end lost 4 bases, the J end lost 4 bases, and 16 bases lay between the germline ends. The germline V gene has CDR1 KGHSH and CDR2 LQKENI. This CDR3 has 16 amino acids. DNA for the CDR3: TGTGCCAGCTCACTGACGAGACAGGCGAGCACCGGGGAGCTGTTTTTT. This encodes CASSLTRQASTGELFF.

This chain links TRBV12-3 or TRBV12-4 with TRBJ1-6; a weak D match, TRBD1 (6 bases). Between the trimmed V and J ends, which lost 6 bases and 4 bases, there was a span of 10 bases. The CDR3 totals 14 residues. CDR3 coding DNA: TGTGCCAGCAGCATAGGGGGGTATAATTCACCCCTCCACTTT. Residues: CASSIGGYNSPLHF.

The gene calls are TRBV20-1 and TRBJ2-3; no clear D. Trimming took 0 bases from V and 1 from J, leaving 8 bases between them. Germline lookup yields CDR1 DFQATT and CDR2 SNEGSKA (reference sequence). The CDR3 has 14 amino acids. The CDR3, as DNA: TGCAGTGCTAGAGATATTAGGGGCACAGATACGCAGTATTTT. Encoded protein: CSARDIRGTDTQYF.

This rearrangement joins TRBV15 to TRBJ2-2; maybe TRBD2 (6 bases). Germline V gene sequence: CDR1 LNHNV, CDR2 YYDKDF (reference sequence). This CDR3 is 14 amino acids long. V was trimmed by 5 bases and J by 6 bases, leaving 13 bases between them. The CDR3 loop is CATSRGTFPGELFF. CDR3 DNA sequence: TGTGCCACCAGCCGCGGGACTTTTCCCGGGGAGCTGTTTTTT.

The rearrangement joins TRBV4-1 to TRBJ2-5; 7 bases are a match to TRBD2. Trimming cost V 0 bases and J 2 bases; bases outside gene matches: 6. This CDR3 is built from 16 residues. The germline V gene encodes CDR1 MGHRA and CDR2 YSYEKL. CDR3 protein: CASSQEKRGSQETQYF. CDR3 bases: TGCGCCAGCAGCCAAGAGAAGCGGGGCTCACAAGAGACCCAGTACTTC.

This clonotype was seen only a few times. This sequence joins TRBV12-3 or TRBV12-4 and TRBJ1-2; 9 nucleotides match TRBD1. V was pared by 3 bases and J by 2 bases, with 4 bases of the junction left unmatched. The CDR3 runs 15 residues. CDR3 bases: TGTGCCAGCAGTTTGTCCGGGACAGGGAACTATGGCTACACCTTC. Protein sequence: CASSLSGTGNYGYTF.

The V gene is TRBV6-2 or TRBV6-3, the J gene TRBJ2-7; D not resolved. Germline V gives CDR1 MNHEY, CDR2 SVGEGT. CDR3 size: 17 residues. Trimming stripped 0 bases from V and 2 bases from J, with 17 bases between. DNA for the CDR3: TGTGCCAGCAGTTACTCGAGGTTGGGGATTTTGCCCTACGAGCAGTACTTC. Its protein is CASSYSRLGILPYEQYF.

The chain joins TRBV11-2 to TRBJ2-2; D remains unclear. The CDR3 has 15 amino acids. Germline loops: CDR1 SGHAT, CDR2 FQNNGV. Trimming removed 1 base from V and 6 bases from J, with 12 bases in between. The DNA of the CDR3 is TGTGCCAGCAGCTTAGTTCTGACCCCCCCCGGGGAGCTGTTTTTT. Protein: CASSLVLTPPGELFF.

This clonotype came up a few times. CDR3 amino acids: CASTQFDHVVHRRTDTQYF. Written as DNA, the CDR3 is TGTGCCAGCACCCAATTTGACCACGTCGTCCATCGTCGCACAGATACGCAGTATTTT. This chain joins TRBV28 and TRBJ2-3; D not certain. The CDR3 consists of 19 residues. The germline CDR1 and CDR2 sequences are MDHEN and SYDVKM. The V gene lost 7 bases and the J gene lost 1 base, with 27 bases spanning the gap.

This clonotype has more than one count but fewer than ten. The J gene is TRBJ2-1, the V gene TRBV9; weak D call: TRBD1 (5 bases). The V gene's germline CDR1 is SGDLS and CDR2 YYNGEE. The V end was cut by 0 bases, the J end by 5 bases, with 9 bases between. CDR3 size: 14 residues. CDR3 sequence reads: CASSVGGSDNEQFF. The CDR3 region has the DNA TGTGCCAGCAGCGTAGGGGGCAGTGACAATGAGCAGTTCTTC. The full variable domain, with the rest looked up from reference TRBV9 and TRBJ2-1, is DSGVTQTPKHLITATGQRVTLRCSPRSGDLSVYWYQQSLDQGLQFLIQYYNGEERAKGNILERFSAQQFPDLHSELNLSSLELGDSALYFCASSVGGSDNEQFFGPGTRLTVL.

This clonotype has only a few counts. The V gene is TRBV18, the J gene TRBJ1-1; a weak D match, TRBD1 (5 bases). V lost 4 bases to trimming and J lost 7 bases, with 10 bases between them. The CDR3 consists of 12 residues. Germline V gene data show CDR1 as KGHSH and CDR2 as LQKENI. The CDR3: CASSRRQGEAFF. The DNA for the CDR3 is TGTGCCAGCTCACGTCGTCAGGGTGAAGCTTTCTTT. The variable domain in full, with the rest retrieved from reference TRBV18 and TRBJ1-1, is NAGVMQNPRHLVRRRGQEARLRCSPMKGHSHVYWYRQLPEEGLKFMVYLQKENIIDESGMPKERFSAEFPKEGPSILRIQQVVRGDSAAYFCASSRRQGEAFFGQGTRLTVV.

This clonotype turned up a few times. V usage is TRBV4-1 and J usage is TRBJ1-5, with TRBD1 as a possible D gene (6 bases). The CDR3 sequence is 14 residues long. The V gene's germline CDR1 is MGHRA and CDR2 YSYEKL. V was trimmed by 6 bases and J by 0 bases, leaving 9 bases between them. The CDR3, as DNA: TGCGCCAGCAGTAAGGACAGTAGCAATCAGCCCCAGCATTTT. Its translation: CASSKDSSNQPQHF.

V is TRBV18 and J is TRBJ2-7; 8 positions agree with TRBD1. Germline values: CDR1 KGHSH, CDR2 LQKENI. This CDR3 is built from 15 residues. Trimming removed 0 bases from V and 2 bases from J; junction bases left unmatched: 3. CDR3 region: CASSPPGQGPYEQYF. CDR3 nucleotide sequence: TGTGCCAGCTCACCACCTGGACAGGGCCCCTACGAGCAGTACTTC. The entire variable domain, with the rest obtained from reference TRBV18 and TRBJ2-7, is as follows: NAGVMQNPRHLVRRRGQEARLRCSPMKGHSHVYWYRQLPEEGLKFMVYLQKENIIDESGMPKERFSAEFPKEGPSILRIQQVVRGDSAAYFCASSPPGQGPYEQYFGPGTRLTVT.

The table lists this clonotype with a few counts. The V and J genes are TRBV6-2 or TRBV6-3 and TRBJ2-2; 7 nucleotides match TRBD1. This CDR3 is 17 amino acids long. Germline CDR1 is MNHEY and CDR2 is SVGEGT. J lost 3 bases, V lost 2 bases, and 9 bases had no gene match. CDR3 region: CASSYLPGTVDTGELFF. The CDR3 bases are TGTGCCAGCAGTTACCTCCCCGGGACAGTCGACACCGGGGAGCTGTTTTTT.

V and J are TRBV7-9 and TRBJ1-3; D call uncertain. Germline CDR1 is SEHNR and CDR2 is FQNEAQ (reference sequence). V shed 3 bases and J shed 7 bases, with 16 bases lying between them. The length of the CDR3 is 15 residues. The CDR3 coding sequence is TGTGCCAGCAGCTTTAAAAACATATTCGGGAACACCATATATTTT. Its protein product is CASSFKNIFGNTIYF.

The CDR3 protein is CASSHFGLAGGPLSQETQYF. The CDR3 region has the DNA TGTGCCAGCAGCCATTTCGGACTAGCGGGGGGGCCCCTATCACAAGAGACCCAGTACTTC. This chain connects TRBV3-1 to TRBJ2-5; 15 bases match TRBD2. The J segment lost 2 bases and the V segment lost 3 bases, leaving 13 bases of the junction unmatched. This CDR3 is 20 amino acids long. Germline V CDR1 and CDR2: LGHDT, YNNKEL (reference sequence).

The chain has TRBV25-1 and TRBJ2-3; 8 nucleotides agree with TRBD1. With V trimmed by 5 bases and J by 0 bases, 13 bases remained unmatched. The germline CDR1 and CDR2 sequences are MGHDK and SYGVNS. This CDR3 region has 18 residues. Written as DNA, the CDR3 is TGTGCCAGCAGTCCCCCCGGGACAGGAGTTAAAAGCACAGATACGCAGTATTTT. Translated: CASSPPGTGVKSTDTQYF.

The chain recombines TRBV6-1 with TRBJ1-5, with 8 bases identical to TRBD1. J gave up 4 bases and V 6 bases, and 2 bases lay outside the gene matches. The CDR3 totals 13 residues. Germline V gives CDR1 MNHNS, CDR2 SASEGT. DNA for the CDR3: TGTGCCAGCAGACGGACAGGGAATCAGCCCCAGCATTTT. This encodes CASRRTGNQPQHF.

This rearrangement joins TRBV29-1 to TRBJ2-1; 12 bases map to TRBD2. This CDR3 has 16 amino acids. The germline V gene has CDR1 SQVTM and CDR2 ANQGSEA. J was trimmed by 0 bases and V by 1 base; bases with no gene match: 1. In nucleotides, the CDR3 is TGCAGCGTTGAAGCGACTAGCGGGAGCTCCTACAATGAGCAGTTCTTC. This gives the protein CSVEATSGSSYNEQFF.

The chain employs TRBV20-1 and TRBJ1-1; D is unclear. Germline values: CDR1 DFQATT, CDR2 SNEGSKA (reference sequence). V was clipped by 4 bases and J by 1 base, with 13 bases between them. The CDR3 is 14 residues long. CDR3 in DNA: TGCAGTGCTATGGTCGAGGACCAGAACACTGAAGCTTTCTTT. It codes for CSAMVEDQNTEAFF.

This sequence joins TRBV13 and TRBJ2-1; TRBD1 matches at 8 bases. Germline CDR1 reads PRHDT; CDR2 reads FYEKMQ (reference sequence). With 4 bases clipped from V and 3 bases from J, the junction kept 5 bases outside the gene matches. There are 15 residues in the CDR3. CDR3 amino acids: CASSSDREYYNEQFF. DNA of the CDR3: TGTGCCAGCAGCTCGGACAGGGAATACTACAATGAGCAGTTCTTC.